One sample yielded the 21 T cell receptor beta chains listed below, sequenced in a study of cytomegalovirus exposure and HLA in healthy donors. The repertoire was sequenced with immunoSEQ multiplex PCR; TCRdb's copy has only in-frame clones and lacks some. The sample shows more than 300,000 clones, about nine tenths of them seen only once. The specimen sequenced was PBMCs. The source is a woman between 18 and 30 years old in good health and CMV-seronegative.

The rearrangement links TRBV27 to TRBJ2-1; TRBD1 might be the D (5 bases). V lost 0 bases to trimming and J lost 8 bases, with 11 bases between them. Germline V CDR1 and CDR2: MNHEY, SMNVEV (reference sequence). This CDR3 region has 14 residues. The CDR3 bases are TGTGCCAGCAGTTTATCGGGGCCTTGGGATGAGCAGTTCTTC. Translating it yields CASSLSGPWDEQFF.

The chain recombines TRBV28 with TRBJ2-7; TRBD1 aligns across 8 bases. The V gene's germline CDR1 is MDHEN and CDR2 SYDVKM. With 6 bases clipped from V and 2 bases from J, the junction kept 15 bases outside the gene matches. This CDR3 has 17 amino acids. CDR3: CASRYRPQGAKTYEQYF. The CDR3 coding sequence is TGTGCCAGCAGGTATCGGCCCCAGGGGGCGAAGACCTACGAGCAGTACTTC.

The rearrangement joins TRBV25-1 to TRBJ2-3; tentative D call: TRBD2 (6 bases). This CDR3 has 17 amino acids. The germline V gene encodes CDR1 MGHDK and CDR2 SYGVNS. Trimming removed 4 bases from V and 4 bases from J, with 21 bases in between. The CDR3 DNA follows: TGTGCCAGCAGTGGGCTGCTGGGGCGGGGCAAACCAGATACGCAGTATTTT. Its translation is CASSGLLGRGKPDTQYF.

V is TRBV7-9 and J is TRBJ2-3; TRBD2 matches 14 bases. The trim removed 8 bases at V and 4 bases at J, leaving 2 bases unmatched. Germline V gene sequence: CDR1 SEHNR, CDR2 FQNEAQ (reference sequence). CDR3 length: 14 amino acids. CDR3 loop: CASGTSGSADTQYF. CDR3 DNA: TGTGCCAGCGGGACTAGCGGGAGCGCAGATACGCAGTATTTT.

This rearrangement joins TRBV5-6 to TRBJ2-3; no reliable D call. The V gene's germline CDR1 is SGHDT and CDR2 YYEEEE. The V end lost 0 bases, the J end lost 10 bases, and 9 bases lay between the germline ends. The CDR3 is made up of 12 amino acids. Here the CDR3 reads CASSLERRAQYF. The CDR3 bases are TGTGCCAGCAGCTTGGAGCGCCGCGCGCAGTATTTT.

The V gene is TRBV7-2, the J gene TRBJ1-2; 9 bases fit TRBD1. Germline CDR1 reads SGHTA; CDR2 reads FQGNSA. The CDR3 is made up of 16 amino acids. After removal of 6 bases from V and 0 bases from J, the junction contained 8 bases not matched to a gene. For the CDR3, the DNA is TGTGCCAGCAGTTATAAATACAGGGGGCCTAACTATGGCTACACCTTC. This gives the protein CASSYKYRGPNYGYTF.

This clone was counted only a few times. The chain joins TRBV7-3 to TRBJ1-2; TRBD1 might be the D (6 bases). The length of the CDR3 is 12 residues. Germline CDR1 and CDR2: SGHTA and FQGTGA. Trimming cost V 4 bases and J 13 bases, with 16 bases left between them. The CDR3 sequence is CASSSQGFDVTF. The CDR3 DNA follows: TGTGCCAGCAGCTCACAGGGTTTTGATGTCACCTTC.

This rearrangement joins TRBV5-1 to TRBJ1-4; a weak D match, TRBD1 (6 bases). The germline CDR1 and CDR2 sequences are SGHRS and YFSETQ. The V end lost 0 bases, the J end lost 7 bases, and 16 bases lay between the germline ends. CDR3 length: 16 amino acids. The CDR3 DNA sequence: TGCGCCAGCAGCTTGGTTCGGGGGGCAGAAGCTGAAAAACTGTTTTTT. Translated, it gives CASSLVRGAEAEKLFF.

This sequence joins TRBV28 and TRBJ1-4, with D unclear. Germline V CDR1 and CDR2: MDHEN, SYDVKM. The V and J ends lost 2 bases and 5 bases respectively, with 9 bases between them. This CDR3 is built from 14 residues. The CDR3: CASSLADSNEKLFF. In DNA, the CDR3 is TGTGCCAGCAGTTTAGCTGACTCAAATGAAAAACTGTTTTTT. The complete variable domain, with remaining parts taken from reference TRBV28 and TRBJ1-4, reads DVKVTQSSRYLVKRTGEKVFLECVQDMDHENMFWYRQDPGLGLRLIYFSYDVKMKEKGDIPEGYSVSREKKERFSLILESASTNQTSMYLCASSLADSNEKLFFGSGTQLSVL.

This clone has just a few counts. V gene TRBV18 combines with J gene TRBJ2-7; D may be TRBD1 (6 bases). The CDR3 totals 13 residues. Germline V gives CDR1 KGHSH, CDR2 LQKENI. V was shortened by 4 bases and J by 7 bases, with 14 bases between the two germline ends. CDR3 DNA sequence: TGTGCCAGCTCACAAGGACAGCCTTGGGAGCAGTACTTC. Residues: CASSQGQPWEQYF.

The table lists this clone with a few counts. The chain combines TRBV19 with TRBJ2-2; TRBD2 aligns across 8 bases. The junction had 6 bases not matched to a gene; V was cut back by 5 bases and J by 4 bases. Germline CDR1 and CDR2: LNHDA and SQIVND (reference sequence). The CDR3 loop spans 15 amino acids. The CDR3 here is CASSARLAPTGELFF. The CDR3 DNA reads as TGTGCCAGTAGTGCCAGACTAGCGCCCACCGGGGAGCTGTTTTTT.

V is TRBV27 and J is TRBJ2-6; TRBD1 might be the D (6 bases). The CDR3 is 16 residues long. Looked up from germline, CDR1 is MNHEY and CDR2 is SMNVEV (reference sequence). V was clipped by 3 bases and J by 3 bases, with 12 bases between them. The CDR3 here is CASSFQGLSGANVLTF. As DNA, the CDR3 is TGTGCCAGCAGTTTCCAGGGGCTGAGTGGGGCCAACGTCCTGACTTTC. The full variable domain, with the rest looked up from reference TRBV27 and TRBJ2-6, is EAQVTQNPRYLITVTGKKLTVTCSQNMNHEYMSWYRQDPGLGLRQIYYSMNVEVTDKGDVPEGYKVSRKEKRNFPLILESPSPNQTSLYFCASSFQGLSGANVLTFGAGSRLTVL.

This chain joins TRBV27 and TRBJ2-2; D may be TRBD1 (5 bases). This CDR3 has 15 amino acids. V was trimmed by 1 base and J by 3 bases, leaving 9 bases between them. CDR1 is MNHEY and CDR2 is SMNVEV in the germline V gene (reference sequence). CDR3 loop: CASSLFETDTGELFF. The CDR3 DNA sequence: TGTGCCAGCAGTTTATTCGAGACAGACACCGGGGAGCTGTTTTTT.

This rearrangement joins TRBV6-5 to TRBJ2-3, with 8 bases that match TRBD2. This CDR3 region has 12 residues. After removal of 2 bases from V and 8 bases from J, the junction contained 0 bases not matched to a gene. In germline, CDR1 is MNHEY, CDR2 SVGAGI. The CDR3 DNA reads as TGTGCCAGCAGTTACGCGGGGGGTACGCAGTATTTT. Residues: CASSYAGGTQYF.

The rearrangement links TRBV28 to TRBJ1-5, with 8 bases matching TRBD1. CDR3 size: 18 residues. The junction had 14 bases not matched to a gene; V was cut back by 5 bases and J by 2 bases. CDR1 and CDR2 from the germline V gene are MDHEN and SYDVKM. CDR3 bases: TGTGCCAGCAGTCTCGCCACCCCCGGACAGGGTGGCAATCAGCCCCAGCATTTT. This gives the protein CASSLATPGQGGNQPQHF.

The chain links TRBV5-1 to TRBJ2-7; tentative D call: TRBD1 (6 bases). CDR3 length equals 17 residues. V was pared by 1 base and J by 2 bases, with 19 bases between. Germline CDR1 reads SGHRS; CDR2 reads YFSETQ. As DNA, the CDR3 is TGCGCCAGCAGCTTGCTGCCGGGGACAACAGCCGCCTACGAGCAGTACTTC. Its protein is CASSLLPGTTAAYEQYF.

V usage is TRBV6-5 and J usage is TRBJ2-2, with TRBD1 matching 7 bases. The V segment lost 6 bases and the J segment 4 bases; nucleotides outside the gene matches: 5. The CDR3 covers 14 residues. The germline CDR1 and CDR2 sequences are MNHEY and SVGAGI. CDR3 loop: CASSASGGTGELFF. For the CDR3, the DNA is TGTGCCAGCAGCGCCTCAGGGGGCACCGGGGAGCTGTTTTTT.

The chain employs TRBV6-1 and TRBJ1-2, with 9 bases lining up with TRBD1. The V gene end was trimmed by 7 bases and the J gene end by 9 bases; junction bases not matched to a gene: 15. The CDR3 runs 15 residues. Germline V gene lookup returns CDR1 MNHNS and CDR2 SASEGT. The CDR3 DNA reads TGTGCCAGCACGGGGACCTGGACAGGGGCTTCGCGCTACACCTTC. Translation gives CASTGTWTGASRYTF.

The CDR3 DNA is TGTGCCAGCAGGGGACTAGGTCACGGCGAGCAGTACTTC. Translating gives CASRGLGHGEQYF. The chain links TRBV27 to TRBJ2-7; 8 positions match TRBD2. The J segment lost 6 bases and the V segment lost 6 bases, leaving 7 bases of the junction unmatched. Germline V gives CDR1 MNHEY, CDR2 SMNVEV (reference sequence). CDR3 length: 13 amino acids.

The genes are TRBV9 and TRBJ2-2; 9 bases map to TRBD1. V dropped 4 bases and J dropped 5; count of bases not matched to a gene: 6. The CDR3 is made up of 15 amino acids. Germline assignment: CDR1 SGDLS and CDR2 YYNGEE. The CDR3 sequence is CASSPRTGDTGELFF. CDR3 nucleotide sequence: TGTGCCAGCAGCCCAAGGACAGGGGATACCGGGGAGCTGTTTTTT.

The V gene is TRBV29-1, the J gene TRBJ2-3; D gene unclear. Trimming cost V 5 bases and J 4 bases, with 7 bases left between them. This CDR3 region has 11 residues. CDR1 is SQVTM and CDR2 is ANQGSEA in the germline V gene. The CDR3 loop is CSVSKPDTQYF. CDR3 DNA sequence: TGCAGCGTTAGTAAGCCAGATACGCAGTATTTT.